Below, one TCR beta chain is given with its context. Its target is unknown. This record comes from a study of T cell repertoires in cytomegalovirus infection. Overall study findings and caveats: Pooled public TCR beta family frequency picked out CMV carriers with the relevant HLA.

The CDR3 has 15 residues. Germline CDR1 and CDR2: DFQATT and SNEGSKA (reference sequence). The germline V and J ends were trimmed by 2 bases and 0 bases, with 8 bases remaining between them. TCRdb re-analysed the reads in MiXCR, keeping a single row per CDR3 protein. The sample contains about 260,000 distinct CDR3 sequences, 9.1% of which appear only once. V usage is TRBV20-1 and J usage is TRBJ1-6; D might be TRBD1 (6 bases). The sequence came from a human donor in good health (CMV status not recorded). Some clones in this sample may be carry-over from other donors' samples. The sample consisted of PBMCs. The CDR3 DNA reads as TGCAGTGCTAGATCAGGGGCCTCCTATAATTCACCCCTCCACTTT. It encodes CSARSGASYNSPLHF.